This T cell receptor (beta chain) was documented in a study of T cells in Graves' hyperthyroidism and ophthalmopathy. Findings and caveats of the study: Expanded thyroid clonotypes (above 0.001) were mostly also found in blood.

This clonotype was counted a few times. Its antigen remains unknown. Diagnoses rested on clinical symptoms, serum thyroxine and TRAb, thyroid ultrasound and orbital computed tomography. The blood specimen was taken at initial hyperthyroidism diagnosis, before any ophthalmopathy symptoms. The junction had 5 bases not matched to a gene; V was cut back by 0 bases and J by 0 bases. Germline CDR1 and CDR2: LNHDA and SQIVND (reference sequence). The CDR3 covers 17 residues. The source material, RNA transcripts, was used to amplify TCR beta CDR3 regions. The TCR CDR3 was amplified in a first-round RT-PCR using the HTBI primer set. In TCRdb, the multiplex PCR reads were re-called with MiXCR into one record per CDR3 protein. The sample has approximately 260,000 distinct CDR3 sequences, roughly 15% seen once; the top ten hold around 30%.

The source is a woman aged 50 to 60 with Graves' hyperthyroidism that later progressed to Graves' ophthalmopathy. This rearrangement joins TRBV19 to TRBJ2-3; 8 nucleotides agree with TRBD2. Sequencing used blood. CDR3 sequence reads: CASSIDSQRGSTDTQYF. CDR3 coding DNA: TGTGCCAGTAGTATAGATAGCCAGCGGGGGAGCACAGATACGCAGTATTTT.